Listed here is a single TCR beta chain. This sample was included in a study of technical replicates of blood from a handful of donors. This CDR3 contains 15 residues. J gave up 0 bases and V 6 bases, and 5 bases lay outside the gene matches. Germline-derived CDR1 and CDR2 are MNHEY and SVGAGI. This table comes from immunoSEQ multiplex PCR, and its TCRdb copy is limited to in-frame clones, with some not included. There are around 100,000 clones in the sample; around 95% occur only once, and about 0.37% lies in the top ten. The sequence was obtained from a human donor in good health. Source material: T cells isolated from PBMCs. The chain carries TRBV6-5 and TRBJ2-1, with 7 bases aligning to TRBD1. The CDR3 DNA reads as TGTGCCAGCAGCTTGGGACAGAGCTCCTACAATGAGCAGTTCTTC. Its protein product is CASSLGQSSYNEQFF.